This T cell receptor beta chain was sequenced in a study of T cells expressing NK-cell markers. TCRdb reprocessed the 5' RACE reads and stores each CDR3 protein as one record, lacking DNA. Its listing shows some 450,000 distinct CDR3 sequences. Notes on the study in general: The study left the HCMV specificity of expanded NKG2C+ T cell clones unresolved.

CDR1 is SGHRS, CDR2 YFSETQ, per germline. The CDR3 extends over 13 amino acids. As concerns this clonotype: As yet, its antigen is unknown.

The receptor's source is a woman between 18 and 70 years old in good health. The V and J genes are TRBV5-1 and TRBJ1-1. The source material was blood T cells: a sorted CD56 or NKG2C T cell subset, CD4+ or CD8+ T cells, or bulk PBMC T cells (not recorded which). The CDR3 sequence is CASSPPMNTEAFF.